The present TCR beta chain was sequenced within a study of identical twins. Study-wide findings and caveats: The models systematically underestimated how much out-of-frame TCR alpha was shared in monozygotic twins. Memory repertoires lacked the insertion deficit that abundant cord blood beta clonotypes showed.

Trimming took off 3 bases at V and 6 bases at J, with 11 bases between the two ends. CDR3 length: 13 amino acids. From germline, CDR1 is KGHDR and CDR2 SFDVKD. TCRdb ran MiXCR on the 5' RACE reads and lists one entry per CDR3 protein. Found here are some 900,000 distinct CDR3 sequences, around 12% of them singletons; the top ten hold 1.5% to 2%. A note on this clonotype: The antigen is unknown.

Healthy Caucasians provided all donations. The same sample was also studied in work on yellow fever vaccine responses in identical twins.

The sequenced sample consisted of PBMCs. The TCR comes from a woman aged 18-29 years in good health. The V call is TRBV24-1, the J call TRBJ2-7; possible D gene TRBD2, 6 bases. For the CDR3, the DNA is TGTGCCACCAGTGATGGGGGGTTCAGCGAGCAGTACTTC. The encoded protein is CATSDGGFSEQYF.